This T cell receptor (beta chain) is from a study of control samples from healthy donors and cancer patients (dated by TCRdb to about 2020). The junction carries 5 bases between V and J, which are trimmed by 1 base and 4 bases respectively. From cysteine to phenylalanine, the CDR3 is 13 amino acids long. Just the 39-base CDR3 DNA is kept, in frame starting at base 1. The library was made by the immunoSEQ multiplex PCR assay. Sourced from immuneACCESS, this table was stored by TCRdb with only in-frame sequences that have V and J called. A share of the clones is absent; for the studies checked, an unresolved V gene accounts for under half, and the remainder has no known explanation. The sample table shows approximately 70,000 clones, and 90% are seen once. The leading ten clones occupy roughly 1.2% of the sample. As concerns this clone: Its antigen is still unknown. The input lacks base qualities; no much larger clone sits a single base away.

The V and J genes are TRBV12-3 or TRBV12-4 and TRBJ1-5; there is no confident call for the D gene. This receptor was taken from a woman between 45 and 60 years old with colorectal cancer. Input material: PBMCs. The DNA sequence is TGTGCCAGCAGTTTAGGAGTAAATCAGCCCCAGCATTTT. Protein translation: CASSLGVNQPQHF.